The TCR beta chain described here comes from a study of beta chain features in type 1 diabetes. In the study overall: The examined sorted cells totaled some 99 million across samples. General study points: VDJ junctions from type 1 diabetes patients carried fewer insertions and larger deletions. High-TCR-expressing cells could be over-represented by cDNA sequencing.

The isolated RNA, all of it, was reverse transcribed, so expressed TCRB transcripts were what got sequenced. Using immunoSEQ multiplex PCR, the repertoire was profiled, and TCRdb retains in-frame clones only, with some absent. Seen here are some 200,000 clones, approximately 10% observed once, and the top ten hold about 1.2%. This clone was observed a handful of times. The antigen is undetermined. The germline gives CDR1 KGHSH, CDR2 LQKENI. The CDR3 length is 15 residues. Trimming left V 6 bases short and J 6 bases short, with 20 bases between. The V gene is TRBV18, the J gene TRBJ1-2; D is undetermined. Sequenced: central memory CD4+ T cells from blood. This TCR came from a man between 18 and 35 years old in good health. CDR3: CASSPELVSVNGYTF. The CDR3 nucleotides read TGTGCCAGCTCTCCCGAGCTAGTCAGCGTGAATGGCTACACCTTC. The whole variable domain, remainder taken from reference TRBV18 and TRBJ1-2, is NAGVMQNPRHLVRRRGQEARLRCSPMKGHSHVYWYRQLPEEGLKFMVYLQKENIIDESGMPKERFSAEFPKEGPSILRIQQVVRGDSAAYFCASSPELVSVNGYTFGSGTRLTVV.